Below are 26 T cell receptor beta chains sequenced from a single sample in a study of T cell changes during pregnancy in multiple sclerosis. Sequencing was performed with immunoSEQ multiplex PCR; in TCRdb, only in-frame clones are kept and a portion is missing. Here the sample spans about 35,000 clones, 89% being singletons. The sample here was CD4+ T cells from peripheral blood mononuclear cells, taken after pregnancy. Receptors were obtained from a female donor in good health, enrolled as a control in a pregnancy study.

This chain connects TRBV6-5 to TRBJ1-5; D possibly corresponds to TRBD1 (5 bases). CDR1 is MNHEY, CDR2 SVGAGI, per germline. V was clipped by 4 bases and J by 9 bases, with 13 bases between them. The CDR3 extends over 13 amino acids. The DNA for the CDR3 is TGTGCCAGCAGTTTAAGGGGATCTCCGCCCCAGCATTTT. The encoded protein is CASSLRGSPPQHF.

J is TRBJ2-1 and V is TRBV11-3, with D tentatively TRBD2 (5 bases). Germline loops: CDR1 SGHNT, CDR2 YENEEA. V was pared by 4 bases and J by 0 bases, with 7 bases between. This CDR3 region has 14 residues. The CDR3 nucleotides are TGTGCCAGCAGCTCAACTAGCTCCTACAATGAGCAGTTCTTC. Its protein is CASSSTSSYNEQFF.

V gene TRBV6-6 combines with J gene TRBJ1-1; 8 bases align to TRBD1. V gave up 5 bases and J gave up 10 bases; unmatched junction bases: 3. The CDR3 runs to 11 residues. Germline V gene data show CDR1 as MNHNY and CDR2 as SVGAGI (reference sequence). DNA of the CDR3: TGTGCCAGCAGTACAGGGGGTCGAGCTTTCTTT. This gives the protein CASSTGGRAFF.

This clone was counted only a few times. The chain carries TRBV7-3 and TRBJ2-7, with 9 nucleotides matching TRBD1. The CDR3 spans 15 residues. V lost 0 bases, J lost 5 bases, and 5 bases stayed unmatched. Germline lookup yields CDR1 SGHTA and CDR2 FQGTGA. The CDR3 sequence: CASSLTGQGGNEQYF. CDR3 in DNA: TGTGCCAGCAGCTTAACGGGACAGGGTGGCAACGAGCAGTACTTC.

The chain links TRBV10-3 to TRBJ1-2; a weak D match, TRBD1 (5 bases). V gave up 3 bases and J gave up 4 bases, with 15 bases separating them. Germline CDR1 ENHRY, CDR2 SYGVKD. The CDR3 loop spans 15 amino acids. The DNA for the CDR3 is TGTGCCATCAGTGACGGTTCCAGGGTGGGCTATGGCTACACCTTC. Translation: CAISDGSRVGYGYTF.

The chain joins TRBV6-5 to TRBJ2-1; 7 bases are a match to TRBD1. Trimming took 6 bases from V and 7 from J; bases not matched to a gene: 6. CDR3 length: 13 amino acids. CDR1 is MNHEY, CDR2 SVGAGI, per germline. CDR3 amino acids: CASRRQGRNEQFF. Here the CDR3 DNA reads TGTGCCAGCAGGCGACAGGGTAGAAATGAGCAGTTCTTC.

The gene calls are TRBV5-6 and TRBJ2-7, with TRBD2 as a possible D gene (5 bases). The CDR3 is made up of 14 amino acids. CDR1 and CDR2 (germline): SGHDT, YYEEEE. V was shortened by 7 bases and J by 3 bases, with 17 bases between the two germline ends. As DNA, the CDR3 is TGTGCCAGCCTAACTTGGGGAGTCTTCTACGAGCAGTACTTC. This gives the protein CASLTWGVFYEQYF.

This chain links TRBV21-1 with TRBJ1-5; TRBD1, as called in the table, went unchecked against the DNA. TRBV21-1 corresponds to a pseudogene. CDR3 size: 16 residues. CDR3 in amino acids: CASSSPPRDRNQPQHF. DNA for the CDR3: TGTGCCAGCAGCTCGCCCCCACGGGACAGGAATCAGCCCCAGCATTTT.

The chain uses TRBV7-2 and TRBJ2-3; D gene ambiguous. The CDR3 is 15 amino acids. The germline V gene encodes CDR1 SGHTA and CDR2 FQGNSA. V was cut by 7 bases and J by 2 bases, with 16 bases left in between. CDR3 sequence reads: CASTHSYQSTDTQYF. The CDR3, as DNA: TGTGCCAGCACCCACTCCTACCAATCCACAGATACGCAGTATTTT.

The chain joins TRBV27 to TRBJ2-1; 12 bases map to TRBD2. The germline V gene encodes CDR1 MNHEY and CDR2 SMNVEV (reference sequence). The CDR3 loop spans 16 amino acids. With 4 bases clipped from V and 6 bases from J, the junction kept 7 bases outside the gene matches. The CDR3 here is CASSSLAGGPLNEQFF. For the CDR3, the DNA is TGTGCCAGCAGTTCCCTAGCGGGAGGGCCTCTCAATGAGCAGTTCTTC.

This clone was observed a handful of times. This chain joins TRBV7-8 and TRBJ1-5; perhaps TRBD1 as D (5 bases). Per the germline V gene, CDR1 is SGHVS and CDR2 is FQNEAQ. V was cut by 1 base and J by 10 bases, with 17 bases left in between. The CDR3 totals 15 residues. The CDR3 spells CASSLGRLGASPQHF. DNA of the CDR3: TGTGCCAGCAGCTTAGGACGTCTTGGGGCCAGCCCCCAGCATTTT.

This sequence joins TRBV28 and TRBJ2-1; weak D call: TRBD2 (7 bases). The CDR3 runs 12 residues. CDR1 is MDHEN, CDR2 SYDVKM, per germline. Trimming took off 8 bases at V and 6 bases at J, with 11 bases between the two ends. CDR3 in DNA: TGTGCCAGCGGTAGGGGGGGCAATGAGCAGTTCTTC. It codes for CASGRGGNEQFF.

This rearrangement joins TRBV18 to TRBJ2-7; D might be TRBD2 (6 bases). V gave up 1 base and J gave up 0 bases, with 16 bases separating them. Per the germline V gene, CDR1 is KGHSH and CDR2 is LQKENI. This CDR3 has 17 amino acids. The CDR3 loop is CASSPLGLAISSYEQYF. CDR3 in DNA: TGTGCCAGCTCACCACTGGGGCTAGCGATTAGCTCCTACGAGCAGTACTTC.

The rearrangement joins TRBV5-1 to TRBJ2-7; the match to TRBD2 covers 11 bases. CDR1 and CDR2 (germline): SGHRS, YFSETQ. V shed 9 bases, J shed 4 bases, and the junction held 9 bases outside the gene matches. The CDR3 is 14 residues long. The chain's CDR3 is CATSTSGKGYEQYF. The CDR3 bases are TGCGCCACCTCGACTAGCGGGAAGGGGTACGAGCAGTACTTC.

The chain employs TRBV2 and TRBJ1-2; D might be TRBD1 (5 bases). The germline V gene has CDR1 SNHLY and CDR2 FYNNEI. Trimming left V 6 bases short and J 3 bases short, with 17 bases between. The CDR3 has 15 amino acids. CDR3 sequence (DNA): TGTGCCAGCAGGGACATTCGGACGGCCCACTATGGCTACACCTTC. Encoded protein: CASRDIRTAHYGYTF.

The J gene is TRBJ1-2, the V gene TRBV7-6; 9 bases align to TRBD1. The CDR3 totals 13 residues. Germline CDR1 and CDR2: SGHVS and FNYEAQ. The V segment lost 1 base and the J segment 6 bases; nucleotides outside the gene matches: 0. In DNA, the CDR3 is TGTGCCAGCAGCTTAGGGACAGGGGATGGCTACACCTTC. Protein: CASSLGTGDGYTF.

The V and J genes are TRBV30 and TRBJ2-3; D is unresolved. The CDR3 runs 13 residues. The V gene lost 3 bases and the J gene lost 0 bases, with 7 bases spanning the gap. The germline CDR1 and CDR2 sequences are GTSNPN and SVGIG (reference sequence). The CDR3: CAWRAASTDTQYF. Here the CDR3 DNA reads TGTGCCTGGAGGGCGGCTAGCACAGATACGCAGTATTTT. Variable domain in full (rest from reference TRBV30 and TRBJ2-3): SQTIHQWPATLVQPVGSPLSLECTVEGTSNPNLYWYRQAAGRGLQLLFYSVGIGQISSEVPQNLSASRPQDRQFILSSKKLLLSDSGFYLCAWRAASTDTQYFGPGTRLTVL.

The chain links TRBV5-6 to TRBJ1-1, with 9 bases aligning to TRBD1. This CDR3 spans 13 amino acids. With 6 bases clipped from V and 9 bases from J, the junction kept 9 bases outside the gene matches. Per the germline V gene, CDR1 is SGHDT and CDR2 is YYEEEE. The CDR3 loop is CASTNRDREKAFF. The CDR3 DNA is TGTGCCAGCACCAACCGGGACAGGGAAAAAGCTTTCTTT.

The rearrangement joins TRBV6-1 to TRBJ1-6; 12 nucleotides line up with TRBD1. V dropped 2 bases and J dropped 5; count of bases not matched to a gene: 16. Germline CDR1 reads MNHNS; CDR2 reads SASEGT. The CDR3 runs 21 residues. The CDR3 region has the DNA TGTGCCAGCAGTGAACAAACCGGGACAGGGGGCTCCGCTATGAATAATTCACCCCTCCACTTT. Translating it yields CASSEQTGTGGSAMNNSPLHF.

The gene calls are TRBV9 and TRBJ2-1; 8 positions agree with TRBD2. The ends lost 0 bases at V and 1 base at J; junction bases unmatched: 6. The CDR3 contains 17 residues. Germline values: CDR1 SGDLS, CDR2 YYNGEE. CDR3 loop: CASSVVPGGLSYNEQFF. CDR3 nucleotide sequence: TGTGCCAGCAGCGTAGTTCCGGGAGGGCTTTCCTACAATGAGCAGTTCTTC.

The chain combines TRBV19 with TRBJ2-3; tentatively, D is TRBD1 (5 bases). Per germline, CDR1 LNHDA and CDR2 SQIVND (reference sequence). The V end was cut by 5 bases, the J end by 2 bases, with 11 bases between. The CDR3 contains 14 residues. DNA for the CDR3: TGTGCCAGTAGTGACCAGGGTTCCACAGATACGCAGTATTTT. This gives the protein CASSDQGSTDTQYF.

The J gene is TRBJ1-6, the V gene TRBV4-2; D may be TRBD1 (5 bases). The germline V gene encodes CDR1 LGHNA and CDR2 YNFKEQ. The CDR3 spans 15 residues. Trimming cost V 1 base and J 5 bases, with 9 bases left between them. The CDR3 is CASSQVGTHNSPLHF. DNA for the CDR3: TGTGCCAGCAGCCAAGTTGGGACTCATAATTCACCCCTCCACTTT.

The CDR3 sequence: CASSLVGDKETQYF. The DNA of the CDR3 is TGTGCCAGCAGCTTGGTTGGGGACAAAGAGACCCAGTACTTC. The chain has TRBV5-4 and TRBJ2-5, with D perhaps TRBD1 (6 bases). The CDR3 is 14 amino acids. The germline CDR1 and CDR2 sequences are SGHNT and YYREEE (reference sequence). V gave up 0 bases and J gave up 3 bases, with 9 bases separating them.

This chain uses TRBV27 with TRBJ1-4; 7 positions agree with TRBD1. With 4 bases clipped from V and 6 bases from J, the junction kept 8 bases outside the gene matches. Per the germline V gene, CDR1 is MNHEY and CDR2 is SMNVEV (reference sequence). The CDR3 sequence is 15 residues long. The CDR3 is CASSSLTGWDEKLFF. The CDR3 coding sequence is TGTGCCAGCAGTTCCTTGACAGGGTGGGATGAAAAACTGTTTTTT.

Within the sample, this clone is medium-sized (0.01 to 0.1%). This chain joins TRBV4-1 and TRBJ2-7; D perhaps matches TRBD2 (6 bases). The V gene's germline CDR1 is MGHRA and CDR2 YSYEKL. V dropped 6 bases and J dropped 1 base, with 10 bases sitting between them. This CDR3 spans 13 amino acids. The CDR3 DNA is TGCGCCAGCAGTCGCGGGACGTCCTACGAGCAGTACTTC. This gives the protein CASSRGTSYEQYF.

The chain links TRBV2 to TRBJ2-7; 7 bases align to TRBD1. V shed 7 bases and J 1 base; nucleotides not matched to a gene: 10. This CDR3 contains 15 residues. Germline V gene sequence: CDR1 SNHLY, CDR2 FYNNEI. The CDR3 sequence: CASTLDRKRSYEQYF. Here the CDR3 DNA reads TGTGCCAGCACCCTGGACAGGAAAAGGTCCTACGAGCAGTACTTC. Complete variable domain (other parts from reference TRBV2 and TRBJ2-7): EPEVTQTPSHQVTQMGQEVILRCVPISNHLYFYWYRQILGQKVEFLVSFYNNEISEKSEIFDDQFSVERPDGSNFTLKIRSTKLEDSAMYFCASTLDRKRSYEQYFGPGTRLTVT.